The 21 T cell receptor beta chains in this list originate from one sample, sequenced in a study of blood T cell repertoires in COVID-19. Profiling relied on immunoSEQ multiplex PCR, and the TCRdb table lists in-frame clones only, not all of them. The table lists about 260,000 clones, 75% to 90% of them singletons. The sequenced sample consisted of PBMCs or T cells enriched from blood (not recorded which). Receptors were obtained from a middle-aged woman who had been exposed to COVID-19.

A single count supports this clone. This chain uses TRBV2 with TRBJ1-5; maybe TRBD1 (6 bases). V lost 10 bases to trimming and J lost 6 bases, with 19 bases between them. Germline assignment: CDR1 SNHLY and CDR2 FYNNEI. This CDR3 is built from 14 residues. CDR3 in DNA: TGTGCCACCAGGAATAGGGGGGGGACTCAGCCCCAGCATTTT. Its translation is CATRNRGGTQPQHF.

V usage is TRBV18 and J usage is TRBJ2-1; 16 bases agree with TRBD2. The CDR3 extends over 18 amino acids. Germline V CDR1 and CDR2: KGHSH, LQKENI. After removal of 4 bases from V and 5 bases from J, the junction contained 8 bases not matched to a gene. This chain's CDR3 is CASSHPGLAGGRDNEQFF. CDR3 nucleotide sequence: TGTGCCAGCTCACACCCGGGACTAGCGGGAGGGCGGGACAATGAGCAGTTCTTC. Using reference TRBV18 and TRBJ2-1 for the parts outside the CDR3, the full variable domain is NAGVMQNPRHLVRRRGQEARLRCSPMKGHSHVYWYRQLPEEGLKFMVYLQKENIIDESGMPKERFSAEFPKEGPSILRIQQVVRGDSAAYFCASSHPGLAGGRDNEQFFGPGTRLTVL.

The gene calls are TRBV2 and TRBJ1-2; unclear D gene. V was shortened by 4 bases and J by 4 bases, with 7 bases between the two germline ends. The germline V gene has CDR1 SNHLY and CDR2 FYNNEI. There are 12 residues in the CDR3. This CDR3 reads CASSVQFYGYTF. The CDR3 DNA is TGTGCCAGCAGTGTACAGTTCTATGGCTACACCTTC.

This rearrangement joins TRBV16 to TRBJ2-3, with 7 bases that match TRBD1. Germline V gene sequence: CDR1 KGHSY, CDR2 FQNENV. The CDR3 is 15 amino acids. The V gene end was trimmed by 5 bases and the J gene end by 0 bases; junction bases not matched to a gene: 5. DNA for the CDR3: TGTGCCAGCAGCGTCGGGACAGATAGCACAGATACGCAGTATTTT. Amino acids: CASSVGTDSTDTQYF.

The J gene is TRBJ2-6, the V gene TRBV19; D is perhaps TRBD1 (6 bases). CDR1 is LNHDA, CDR2 SQIVND, per germline (reference sequence). Trimming removed 6 bases at V and 4 bases at J, with 16 bases between. The CDR3 extends over 16 amino acids. CDR3 coding DNA: TGTGCCAGTAGCTCCGCAGGGGTAAGCGGGGCCAACGTCCTGACTTTC. Translated: CASSSAGVSGANVLTF.

CDR3 sequence: CASSTYNYGYTF. The CDR3 DNA sequence: TGTGCCAGCAGCACCTATAACTATGGCTACACCTTC. The chain employs TRBV9 and TRBJ1-2; no clear D gene. Trimming cost V 4 bases and J 1 base, with 5 bases left between them. This CDR3 comprises 12 residues. Looked up from germline, CDR1 is SGDLS and CDR2 is YYNGEE.

About this clone: Relative to the germline gene, one junction end is altered; a read error may explain this. The rearrangement uses TRBV5-1 and TRBJ2-2; D may be TRBD2 (6 bases). The CDR3 is 15 amino acids. Germline CDR1 and CDR2: SGHRS and YFSETQ. DNA of the CDR3: TGTGCCAGCAGCTTAGTGCTGGCGGGGACCGGGGAGCTGTTTTTT. Translating gives CASSLVLAGTGELFF.

The V and J genes are TRBV19 and TRBJ1-5; D gene ambiguous. Germline V gene lookup returns CDR1 LNHDA and CDR2 SQIVND (reference sequence). CDR3 size: 13 residues. V was clipped by 1 base and J by 9 bases, with 10 bases between them. The CDR3 here is CASSIVERPPQHF. CDR3 nucleotide sequence: TGTGCCAGTAGTATAGTGGAGAGACCGCCCCAGCATTTT.

The chain has TRBV10-3 and TRBJ2-1, with TRBD2 identical over 7 bases. This CDR3 has 16 residues. V lost 0 bases and J lost 4; bases outside the gene matches: 6. Germline V gene lookup returns CDR1 ENHRY and CDR2 SYGVKD. The CDR3 is CAISESLAGSYNEQFF. The CDR3 DNA reads TGTGCCATCAGTGAGTCTTTAGCGGGTTCGTACAATGAGCAGTTCTTC.

The chain is built from TRBV10-3 and TRBJ2-5; 8 bases line up with TRBD2. V gave up 6 bases and J gave up 2 bases; unmatched junction bases: 2. Germline V gene lookup returns CDR1 ENHRY and CDR2 SYGVKD. The CDR3 length is 13 residues. CDR3 amino acids: CAIRSGGQETQYF. The CDR3 DNA reads TGTGCCATCAGGAGCGGGGGTCAAGAGACCCAGTACTTC.

The gene calls are TRBV4-1 and TRBJ2-3, with 13 nucleotides matching TRBD2. The CDR3 has 16 residues. V was pared by 4 bases and J by 2 bases, with 3 bases of the junction left unmatched. Germline-derived CDR1 and CDR2 are MGHRA and YSYEKL. The CDR3: CASSRGLAGATDTQYF. In DNA form, the CDR3 reads TGCGCCAGCAGCCGCGGACTAGCGGGGGCCACAGATACGCAGTATTTT.

The V and J genes are TRBV18 and TRBJ1-1; D may be TRBD1 (5 bases). This CDR3 has 16 residues. Trimming cost V 3 bases and J 2 bases, with 16 bases left between them. CDR1 KGHSH and CDR2 LQKENI come from the germline V gene. In DNA, the CDR3 is TGTGCCAGCTCACCCCAGGGAGGGAATAAAAACACTGAAGCTTTCTTT. Its protein product is CASSPQGGNKNTEAFF.

Here the CDR3 reads CASSLSGAENSPLHF. The CDR3 bases are TGTGCCAGCAGCCTCTCAGGGGCCGAAAATTCACCCCTCCACTTT. The chain carries TRBV7-6 and TRBJ1-6; D might be TRBD1 (6 bases). CDR1 and CDR2 from the germline V gene are SGHVS and FNYEAQ. V was cut by 5 bases and J by 7 bases, with 15 bases left in between. The CDR3 consists of 15 residues.

V usage is TRBV5-4 and J usage is TRBJ1-2; no clear D. Trimming cost V 0 bases and J 0 bases, with 6 bases left between them. CDR1 and CDR2 from the germline V gene are SGHNT and YYREEE (reference sequence). The CDR3 extends over 14 amino acids. This CDR3 is CASSLERANYGYTF. For the CDR3, the DNA is TGTGCCAGCAGCTTGGAACGGGCTAACTATGGCTACACCTTC.

The chain's CDR3 is CASSLELGLAATGELFF. The CDR3 DNA reads TGTGCCAGCAGCTTGGAACTGGGACTAGCGGCCACCGGGGAGCTGTTTTTT. This chain uses TRBV5-6 with TRBJ2-2, with TRBD2 matching over 11 bases. The junction had 5 bases not matched to a gene; V was cut back by 0 bases and J by 4 bases. This CDR3 comprises 17 residues. In germline, CDR1 is SGHDT, CDR2 YYEEEE.

V gene TRBV12-5 combines with J gene TRBJ2-1, with a possible D match to TRBD1 (6 bases). Trimming cost V 5 bases and J 9 bases, with 17 bases left between them. Germline V gene data show CDR1 as LGHNT and CDR2 as FRNRAP. This CDR3 contains 14 residues. The CDR3 sequence: CASGGGGANREQFF. DNA for the CDR3: TGTGCTAGTGGTGGTGGGGGCGCGAACCGTGAGCAGTTCTTC.

The gene calls are TRBV7-8 and TRBJ1-6; D is possibly TRBD1 (5 bases). Trimming took off 2 bases at V and 10 bases at J, with 9 bases between the two ends. The CDR3 is made up of 13 amino acids. Germline V gene sequence: CDR1 SGHVS, CDR2 FQNEAQ. CDR3 region: CASSLQRGSPLHF. In DNA, the CDR3 is TGTGCCAGCAGCTTACAGCGGGGGTCACCCCTCCACTTT.

This clone appeared a single time. This rearrangement joins TRBV4-3 to TRBJ1-6; 8 bases are a match to TRBD1. Germline lookup yields CDR1 LGHNA and CDR2 YSLEER. This CDR3 is 17 amino acids long. V lost 3 bases to trimming and J lost 7 bases; unmatched junction nucleotides: 11. Here the CDR3 reads CASSQKFTGTGNSPLHF. The CDR3 DNA is TGCGCCAGCAGCCAGAAGTTTACCGGGACAGGCAATTCACCCCTCCACTTT.

This clone was seen just once. The chain recombines TRBV11-3 with TRBJ2-1; D gene ambiguous. The CDR3 has 13 residues. V lost 5 bases and J lost 5, with 10 bases in between. CDR1 and CDR2 from the germline V gene are SGHNT and YENEEA. The CDR3 DNA reads TGTGCCAGCAGCAGCCTTCGAGACAATGAGCAGTTCTTC. Translating it yields CASSSLRDNEQFF.

This chain uses TRBV18 with TRBJ1-2; no reliable D call. CDR1 KGHSH and CDR2 LQKENI come from the germline V gene. V lost 3 bases and J lost 7, with 15 bases in between. The CDR3 is 14 residues long. DNA for the CDR3: TGTGCCAGCTCACCTGAGATGGCGGCGGGTGGCTACACCTTC. The encoded protein is CASSPEMAAGGYTF.

The rearrangement uses TRBV27 and TRBJ1-2; 8 positions agree with TRBD1. V was pared by 2 bases and J by 4 bases, with 9 bases of the junction left unmatched. The CDR3 is 16 amino acids. CDR1 is MNHEY and CDR2 is SMNVEV in the germline V gene (reference sequence). CDR3 in DNA: TGTGCCAGCAGTTTAGGGGCAGGGGGCTTCCGCTATGGCTACACCTTC. Translated, it gives CASSLGAGGFRYGYTF.